These T cell receptor beta chains were read from a single sample in a study of blood T cells in healthy people across ages. Via MiXCR, TCRdb re-called the 5' RACE reads, giving one row per CDR3 protein. The table records some 1.5 million distinct CDR3 sequences, 28% of them present only once. The sequenced sample consisted of blood. Receptor source: a woman in her 30s in good health. Both conserved end residues are part of each CDR3. Fields, in order: CDR3 length, V gene, J gene, CDR3 protein.

len: 15; v_gene: TRBV24-1; j_gene: TRBJ2-3; CDR3aa: CATTPGTGNTDTQYF
len: 15; v_gene: TRBV7-9; j_gene: TRBJ1-2; CDR3aa: CASSLIAWGTNGYTF
len: 14; v_gene: TRBV3-1; j_gene: TRBJ2-3; CDR3aa: CASSHTRILDTQYF
len: 15; v_gene: TRBV7-2; j_gene: TRBJ2-1; CDR3aa: CASSSLGGPYNEQFF
len: 15; v_gene: TRBV7-2; j_gene: TRBJ2-3; CDR3aa: CATAPDYLSTDTQYF
len: 16; v_gene: TRBV4-1; j_gene: TRBJ1-5; CDR3aa: CTSSQVARGQEQPQHF
len: 14; v_gene: TRBV5-1; j_gene: TRBJ1-4; CDR3aa: CASRPGETNEKLFF
len: 16; v_gene: TRBV7-9; j_gene: TRBJ2-7; CDR3aa: CASSQIPGQGTYEQYF
len: 13; v_gene: TRBV20-1; j_gene: TRBJ2-4; CDR3aa: CSARAERFNIQYF
len: 13; v_gene: TRBV29-1; j_gene: TRBJ2-3; CDR3aa: CSVAEGSTDTQYF
len: 15; v_gene: TRBV20-1; j_gene: TRBJ2-1; CDR3aa: CSARSSLFYYNEQFF
len: 15; v_gene: TRBV12-3/TRBV12-4; j_gene: TRBJ2-1; CDR3aa: CASRPPLGRDNEQFF
len: 14; v_gene: TRBV28; j_gene: TRBJ2-5; CDR3aa: CASSIRDREETQYF
len: 13; v_gene: TRBV5-1; j_gene: TRBJ2-5; CDR3aa: CASTPGGGETQYF
len: 14; v_gene: TRBV24-1; j_gene: TRBJ2-3; CDR3aa: CATSGAALTDTQYF
len: 16; v_gene: TRBV5-4; j_gene: TRBJ2-1; CDR3aa: CASSFGGRGGLYEQFF
len: 16; v_gene: TRBV7-9; j_gene: TRBJ2-5; CDR3aa: CASSFAYGGAEETQYF
len: 15; v_gene: TRBV7-2; j_gene: TRBJ2-3; CDR3aa: CASSGGQGSSDTQYF
len: 17; v_gene: TRBV20-1; j_gene: TRBJ2-1; CDR3aa: CSARDLSTSGSIYEQFF
len: 13; v_gene: TRBV28; j_gene: TRBJ2-7; CDR3aa: CATHSGFFYEQYF
len: 13; v_gene: TRBV21-1; j_gene: TRBJ1-2; CDR3aa: CASSIWDRDGYTF
len: 15; v_gene: TRBV12-3/TRBV12-4; j_gene: TRBJ1-1; CDR3aa: CASNLSRLPNTEAFF
len: 17; v_gene: TRBV29-1; j_gene: TRBJ1-4; CDR3aa: CSVEEDRGRGTNEKLFF
len: 14; v_gene: TRBV7-2; j_gene: TRBJ1-5; CDR3aa: CASSLDGSSGPQHF
len: 17; v_gene: TRBV29-1; j_gene: TRBJ2-1; CDR3aa: CSVGARTSPKQDNEQFF
len: 15; v_gene: TRBV20-1; j_gene: TRBJ2-7; CDR3aa: CSAPWVAGGTYEQYF
len: 11; v_gene: TRBV30; j_gene: TRBJ1-3; CDR3aa: CARTSGNTIYF
len: 15; v_gene: TRBV5-1; j_gene: TRBJ2-1; CDR3aa: CASSLGGLADNEQFF
len: 14; v_gene: TRBV12-3/TRBV12-4; j_gene: TRBJ2-7; CDR3aa: CASSLGRDPYEQYF
len: 11; v_gene: TRBV25-1; j_gene: TRBJ2-4; CDR3aa: CASRVMGIQYF
len: 14; v_gene: TRBV5-1; j_gene: .; CDR3aa: CASSLAISFETQYF
len: 13; v_gene: TRBV25-1; j_gene: TRBJ2-3; CDR3aa: CASSESVTDTQYF
len: 15; v_gene: TRBV12-3/TRBV12-4; j_gene: TRBJ2-1; CDR3aa: CASSLLGAEYNEQFF
len: 14; v_gene: TRBV15; j_gene: TRBJ1-2; CDR3aa: CATSPGQINYGYTF
len: 14; v_gene: TRBV7-2; j_gene: TRBJ1-2; CDR3aa: CASSLRDSNYGYTF
len: 16; v_gene: TRBV6-2/TRBV6-3; j_gene: TRBJ2-1; CDR3aa: CASSKGREGSYNEQFF
len: 16; v_gene: TRBV7-9; j_gene: TRBJ1-6; CDR3aa: CASSLAMSRGSSPLHF
len: 12; v_gene: TRBV6-5; j_gene: TRBJ2-5; CDR3aa: CASTGPYGGQYF
len: 13; v_gene: TRBV29-1; j_gene: TRBJ2-3; CDR3aa: CSAQGQITDTQYF
len: 16; v_gene: TRBV20-1; j_gene: TRBJ2-7; CDR3aa: CSASTVRDRGRYEQYF
len: 13; v_gene: TRBV20-1; j_gene: TRBJ2-2; CDR3aa: CSAIWTATGELFF
len: 13; v_gene: TRBV5-5; j_gene: TRBJ2-7; CDR3aa: CASSSRDRAQQYF
len: 16; v_gene: TRBV4-3; j_gene: TRBJ1-4; CDR3aa: CASSQDRQPGREKLFF
len: 19; v_gene: TRBV7-9; j_gene: TRBJ2-3; CDR3aa: CASSPRGGRRLSVPDTQYF
len: 16; v_gene: TRBV28; j_gene: TRBJ2-1; CDR3aa: CASSRPGLNGGNEQFF
len: 14; v_gene: TRBV20-1; j_gene: TRBJ2-3; CDR3aa: CSAVVGGSTDTQYF
len: 17; v_gene: TRBV28; j_gene: TRBJ1-2; CDR3aa: CASSLDDIGSLDYGYTF
len: 13; v_gene: TRBV29-1; j_gene: TRBJ2-7; CDR3aa: CSVVTGKSYEQYF